The clone carrying this TCR beta chain was seen a single time. The data originate from a study of blood T cell repertoires in COVID-19. The overall study: The United States, Italy and Spain were the sources of the acute and convalescent COVID-19 samples.

In the authors' workflow: The authors estimated nucleated cell counts from reference gene primer amplification. Some clones are missing from TCRdb's copy, which holds only in-frame ones; the method was immunoSEQ multiplex PCR. D and trimming were read from the DNA, whereas the V and J calls and clone size are those reported in that table. The sample has under 100,000 clones; 90% are singletons. This CDR3 comprises 16 residues. Germline V gene data show CDR1 as MNHNS and CDR2 as SASEGT. The V gene end was trimmed by 4 bases and the J gene end by 7 bases; junction bases not matched to a gene: 12. The chain recombines TRBV6-1 with TRBJ2-1; 8 bases align to TRBD2. The sample comprised peripheral blood. This clonotype was obtained from a man in his fifties or sixties with acute or convalescent COVID-19. The CDR3 loop is CASSGAGTRSLNEQFF. The CDR3 DNA reads as TGTGCCAGCAGTGGAGCCGGGACTAGATCCCTAAATGAGCAGTTCTTC.